The clone carrying this T cell receptor beta chain was counted a few times. This specimen belongs to a study of blood T cell repertoires in COVID-19. About the study: Samples taken during acute and convalescent COVID-19 were collected in the United States, Italy and Spain.

Clones were sequenced by immunoSEQ multiplex PCR, and TCRdb holds only the in-frame ones, with some missing. Among roughly 120,000 clones listed, around 79% were seen once. The specimen sequenced was peripheral blood. This TCR came from a man in his fifties or sixties with acute or convalescent COVID-19.

The CDR3 sequence is CASSQDLLAGLQETQYF. The DNA of the CDR3 is TGTGCCAGCAGCCAAGATTTGCTAGCGGGGCTTCAAGAGACCCAGTACTTC. The chain recombines TRBV3-1 (or the pseudogene TRBV3-2) with TRBJ2-5; 9 bases are shared with TRBD2. Germline CDR1 reads LGHDT; CDR2 reads YNNKEL (reference sequence). This CDR3 is built from 17 residues. Trimming took 0 bases from V and 2 from J; bases not matched to a gene: 7.